This T cell receptor beta chain was identified in a study of blood T cell repertoires in COVID-19. CDR1 is MNHEY and CDR2 is SVGAGI in the germline V gene. This CDR3 region has 13 residues. Trimming shortened V by 7 bases and J by 0 bases, and 8 bases separated the two germline ends. Generated by immunoSEQ multiplex PCR, the TCRdb table keeps only in-frame clones and is missing some. The sample consists of some 250,000 clones, approximately 86% of them appearing once. Specimen: peripheral blood. This sequence joins TRBV6-5 and TRBJ2-3; tentative D call: TRBD2 (6 bases). This TCR was recovered from a human donor in a cohort sampled during active COVID-19. The CDR3: CASKRASTDTQYF. The CDR3, as DNA: TGTGCCAGCAAGCGGGCTAGCACAGATACGCAGTATTTT.